This TCR beta chain came from a study of T-cell memory formation after mild COVID-19. The wider study: Most TCR clusters belonged to a single donor.

Study-level findings and limits: Pre-infection memory held some responding clones, suggesting pre-existing cross-reactive T cells responded. Among clones contracting day 15 to 85, CD4/CD8 was balanced, whereas later expanders leaned CD4+.

With respect to this clonotype: Its antigen is unidentified.

Libraries for TCRalpha and TCRbeta carried sample barcodes and unique molecular identifiers via 5'RACE. TCRdb redid the calling of the 5' RACE reads with MiXCR, one entry per CDR3 protein. The sample lists 150,000 to 200,000 distinct CDR3 sequences, 11% occurring once. This receptor was taken from a man in his late teens or twenties who had mild COVID-19 (a few samples of this study predate the infection). Cell type and time point are not known. The sample was PBMCs or a T cell subset sorted from them (not recorded which).

The CDR3 reads CASSLGTSGGNEQFF. The CDR3 nucleotides read TGTGCCAGCAGCTTAGGAACTAGCGGGGGCAATGAGCAGTTCTTC. The gene calls are TRBV7-2 and TRBJ2-1, with TRBD2 identical over 11 bases. The V gene's germline CDR1 is SGHTA and CDR2 FQGNSA. CDR3 length equals 15 residues. V lost 1 base to trimming and J lost 6 bases; unmatched junction nucleotides: 2.